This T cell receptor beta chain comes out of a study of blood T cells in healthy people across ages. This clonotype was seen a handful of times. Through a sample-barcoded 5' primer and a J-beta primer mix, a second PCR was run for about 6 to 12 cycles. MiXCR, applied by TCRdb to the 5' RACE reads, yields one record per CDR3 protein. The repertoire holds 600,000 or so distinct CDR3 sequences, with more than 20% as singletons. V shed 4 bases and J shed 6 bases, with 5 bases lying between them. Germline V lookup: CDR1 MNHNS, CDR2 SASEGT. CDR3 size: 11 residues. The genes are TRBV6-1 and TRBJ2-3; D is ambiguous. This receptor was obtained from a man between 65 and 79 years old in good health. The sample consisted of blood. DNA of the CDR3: TGTGCCAGCAGTGGACCGGATACGCAGTATTTT. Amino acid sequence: CASSGPDTQYF.